The 20 T cell receptor beta chains below all came from one sample that was sequenced in a study of metastatic and nonmetastatic thyroid tumors. TCRdb re-processed the PCR reads through MiXCR. The table lists 13,000 to 15,000 clones, approximately 32% of them singletons. All patients were treatment-naive before thyroid surgery. Sequences were obtained from blood. All receptors come from a female donor with papillary thyroid cancer or a benign thyroid nodule (not recorded which). Some clones in this sample may be carry-over from other donors' samples.

Relative to its sample, this clone is medium-sized. The CDR3 DNA is TGTGCCTGGAGTATCCGGGACACACAGCCCCAGCATTTT. Translation gives CAWSIRDTQPQHF. The chain couples TRBV30 to TRBJ1-5, with a possible D match to TRBD1 (6 bases). This CDR3 comprises 13 residues. Germline V gene lookup returns CDR1 GTSNPN and CDR2 SVGIG (reference sequence). V dropped 2 bases and J dropped 7 bases, with 12 bases sitting between them.

By proportion, this clone is medium-sized. V is TRBV19 and J is TRBJ1-5; D is undetermined. The CDR3 is 13 residues long. Trimming removed 3 bases from V and 9 bases from J, with 12 bases in between. The germline V gene encodes CDR1 LNHDA and CDR2 SQIVND (reference sequence). Here the CDR3 DNA reads TGTGCCAGTAGTATTTCGGCGGGTCGGCCCCAGCATTTT. Its translation: CASSISAGRPQHF.

This clone was seen a handful of times. The chain uses TRBV24-1 and TRBJ2-7; D uncertain. The germline CDR1 and CDR2 sequences are KGHDR and SFDVKD. This CDR3 comprises 11 residues. The germline V and J ends were trimmed by 7 bases and 6 bases, with 9 bases remaining between them. CDR3 residues: CATSESGEQYF. As DNA, the CDR3 is TGTGCCACCAGCGAGTCGGGCGAGCAGTACTTC.

The CDR3, as DNA: TGCGCCAGCAGTGAGTCGGGGGCCTCGGGACAGCCCCAGCATTTT. It specifies CASSESGASGQPQHF. V usage is TRBV10-2 and J usage is TRBJ1-5; a weak D match, TRBD1 (6 bases). Trimming shortened V by 0 bases and J by 7 bases, and 13 bases separated the two germline ends. The CDR3 runs to 15 residues. The germline gives CDR1 WSHSY, CDR2 SAAADI.

The chain is built from TRBV19 and TRBJ2-3; D ambiguous. Between the trimmed V and J ends, which lost 8 bases and 0 bases, there was a span of 15 bases. The CDR3 contains 15 residues. From germline, CDR1 is LNHDA and CDR2 SQIVND (reference sequence). CDR3 sequence reads: CASRKGLPSTDTQYF. The CDR3 DNA follows: TGTGCCAGTCGGAAAGGTCTACCTAGCACAGATACGCAGTATTTT. Drawing the rest from reference TRBV19 and TRBJ2-3, the complete variable domain is DGGITQSPKYLFRKEGQNVTLSCEQNLNHDAMYWYRQDPGQGLRLIYYSQIVNDFQKGDIAEGYSVSREKKESFPLTVTSAQKNPTAFYLCASRKGLPSTDTQYFGPGTRLTVL.

The V and J genes are TRBV6-1 and TRBJ2-2; 9 nucleotides match TRBD1. J lost 6 bases, V lost 8 bases, and 13 bases had no gene match. The CDR3 totals 16 residues. Germline V gene lookup returns CDR1 MNHNS and CDR2 SASEGT. CDR3 residues: CASSKTGTGWSGELFF. The CDR3, as DNA: TGTGCCAGCTCCAAAACCGGGACAGGGTGGTCCGGGGAGCTGTTTTTT.

This clone was detected many times. The chain carries TRBV19 and TRBJ2-2; TRBD1 matches 12 bases. CDR1 is LNHDA and CDR2 is SQIVND in the germline V gene (reference sequence). The CDR3 is made up of 17 amino acids. The trim removed 3 bases at V and 5 bases at J, leaving 7 bases unmatched. The CDR3 here is CASSIGTGGASTGELFF. CDR3 in DNA: TGTGCCAGTAGTATCGGGACAGGGGGCGCGAGTACCGGGGAGCTGTTTTTT.

Details on this clone: A junction end diverges from the germline sequence, so it may reflect a read error. This chain uses TRBV6-1 with TRBJ2-3, with 8 bases that match TRBD2. The CDR3 extends over 17 amino acids. Germline V CDR1 and CDR2: MNHNS, SASEGT. DNA of the CDR3: TGTTCCAGCAGTCCTACCCCCTCGGGAGGGATCGCAGATACGCAGTATTTT. Encoded protein: CSSSPTPSGGIADTQYF.

This clone was counted only a few times. The chain links TRBV12-3 or TRBV12-4 to TRBJ2-7; D unresolved. This CDR3 spans 13 amino acids. Between the trimmed V and J ends, which lost 0 bases and 3 bases, there was a span of 6 bases. CDR3 loop: CASSLAVYYEQYF. As DNA, the CDR3 is TGTGCCAGCAGTTTAGCGGTGTACTACGAGCAGTACTTC.

This clone was seen a few times. This chain joins TRBV7-9 and TRBJ2-7; D ambiguous. The CDR3 is made up of 12 amino acids. CDR1 is SEHNR and CDR2 is FQNEAQ in the germline V gene (reference sequence). Trimming took 4 bases from V and 7 from J, leaving 11 bases between them. CDR3 in amino acids: CASSSAQREQYF. The CDR3, as DNA: TGTGCCAGCAGCTCCGCCCAGAGGGAGCAGTACTTC.

With regard to this clone: A read error is possible here, since a much larger clone lies one base away. V gene TRBV6-5 combines with J gene TRBJ2-7, with D perhaps TRBD2 (6 bases). V lost 4 bases and J 6 bases, leaving 13 bases between the germline ends. The germline CDR1 and CDR2 sequences are MNHEY and SVGAGI. This CDR3 is built from 13 residues. Here the CDR3 reads CASSLEGGSEQYF. The CDR3 DNA reads as TGTGCCAGCAGTTTGGAGGGCGGCTCCGAGCAGTACTTC.

At least ten counts were recorded for this clone. The V call is TRBV27, the J call TRBJ1-4; 9 nucleotides match TRBD1. The germline gives CDR1 MNHEY, CDR2 SMNVEV (reference sequence). The V segment lost 5 bases and the J segment 5 bases; nucleotides outside the gene matches: 3. The CDR3 is 14 residues long. This CDR3 reads CASSQTGGNEKLFF. The CDR3 DNA reads TGTGCCAGCAGTCAGACAGGGGGAAATGAAAAACTGTTTTTT.

In this sample, this clone turned up many times. A much larger clone differs from this one at a single base, so this may be a read error. The same CDR3 is also encoded by other DNA sequences in this sample. This sequence joins TRBV10-2 and TRBJ2-7; TRBD2 is a possible D gene (7 bases). CDR1 is WSHSY, CDR2 SAAADI, per germline. The germline V and J ends were trimmed by 6 bases and 2 bases, with 17 bases remaining between them. This CDR3 comprises 15 residues. The CDR3 sequence: CASSERGGGPYEQYF. In DNA, the CDR3 is TGCGCCAGCAGCGAGAGGGGGGGTGGGCCCTACGAGCAGTACTTC.

Within the sample, this clone is medium-sized. V and J are TRBV20-1 and TRBJ2-1, with 13 bases identical to TRBD2. This CDR3 has 15 amino acids. From germline, CDR1 is DFQATT and CDR2 SNEGSKA (reference sequence). The V gene end was trimmed by 5 bases and the J gene end by 13 bases; junction bases not matched to a gene: 14. This chain's CDR3 is CSASTDRTSGRKQFF. The CDR3 region has the DNA TGCAGTGCTTCCACGGATAGGACTAGCGGGAGAAAACAGTTCTTC.

By share, this clone counts as medium-sized (0.01 to 0.1%). DNA of the CDR3: TGTGCCAGCAGCGTAGACCTCAGGTGGGACCATGGCTACACCTTC. Its translation is CASSVDLRWDHGYTF. The chain recombines TRBV9 with TRBJ1-2; D possibly corresponds to TRBD1 (5 bases). The length of the CDR3 is 15 residues. From germline, CDR1 is SGDLS and CDR2 YYNGEE. With 0 bases removed from V and 6 bases from J, the gap between germline ends came to 15 bases. Full variable domain (remainder filled in from reference TRBV9 and TRBJ1-2): DSGVTQTPKHLITATGQRVTLRCSPRSGDLSVYWYQQSLDQGLQFLIQYYNGEERAKGNILERFSAQQFPDLHSELNLSSLELGDSALYFCASSVDLRWDHGYTFGSGTRLTVV.

There are many counts of this clone. CDR3 sequence (DNA): TGTGCCAGCAGTCATAGCGGGAGCCGAGGATATGAGCAGTTCTTC. It encodes CASSHSGSRGYEQFF. The V gene is TRBV7-9, the J gene TRBJ2-1; 9 bases match TRBD2. CDR1 and CDR2 (germline): SEHNR, FQNEAQ (reference sequence). The CDR3 loop spans 15 amino acids. The V gene end was trimmed by 6 bases and the J gene end by 8 bases; junction bases not matched to a gene: 11.

V is TRBV6-2 or TRBV6-3 and J is TRBJ1-1, with D possibly being TRBD1 (6 bases). Germline CDR1 MNHEY, CDR2 SVGEGT. V was clipped by 8 bases and J by 1 base, with 8 bases between them. This CDR3 region has 12 residues. The CDR3 here is CASVGGNTEAFF. CDR3 nucleotides: TGTGCCAGCGTAGGGGGGAACACTGAAGCTTTCTTT.

This chain links TRBV6-1 with TRBJ2-7; possibly TRBD2 for D (6 bases). This CDR3 spans 14 amino acids. Trimming left V 8 bases short and J 2 bases short, with 16 bases between. Germline V gene lookup returns CDR1 MNHNS and CDR2 SASEGT. The CDR3 DNA sequence: TGTGCCAGCTCAGGCGGGACCAATACCTACGAGCAGTACTTC. Amino acid sequence: CASSGGTNTYEQYF.

V gene TRBV4-1 combines with J gene TRBJ2-7; possibly TRBD2 for D (5 bases). The germline CDR1 and CDR2 sequences are MGHRA and YSYEKL. V lost 4 bases and J lost 12, with 19 bases in between. The CDR3 extends over 13 amino acids. Written as DNA, the CDR3 is TGCGCCAGCAGCCCTGACGGGATTCAAAGGAGGTACTTC. This sequence encodes CASSPDGIQRRYF.

The CDR3 loop is CTPSEENTEAFF. CDR3 in DNA: TGCACCCCCAGCGAGGAGAACACTGAAGCTTTCTTT. This rearrangement joins TRBV20-1 to TRBJ1-1, with D unresolved. The CDR3 extends over 12 amino acids. CDR1 DFQATT and CDR2 SNEGSKA come from the germline V gene (reference sequence).